The 29 T cell receptor beta chains listed next were all sequenced from one sample in a study of T cell responses to AZD1222 COVID-19 vaccine. TCRdb's table, derived via immunoSEQ multiplex PCR, lists solely in-frame clones and lacks some. The sample shows under 200,000 clones, over 75% of them seen only once. Sequencing used peripheral blood, obtained on day 0 of AZD1222 vaccination. The receptors were gathered from an adult in good health.

The chain links TRBV7-9 to TRBJ2-7; maybe TRBD2 (5 bases). This CDR3 comprises 13 residues. The germline V gene has CDR1 SEHNR and CDR2 FQNEAQ (reference sequence). With 2 bases removed from V and 9 bases from J, the gap between germline ends came to 14 bases. Written as DNA, the CDR3 is TGTGCCAGCAGCTTATCGGCAGAGGGCGGGCAGTACTTC. Amino acid sequence: CASSLSAEGGQYF. Full variable domain (missing parts from reference TRBV7-9 and TRBJ2-7): DTGVSQNPRHKITKRGQNVTFRCDPISEHNRLYWYRQTLGQGPEFLTYFQNEAQLEKSRLLSDRFSAERPKGSFSTLEIQRTEQGDSAMYLCASSLSAEGGQYFGPGTRLTVT.

V and J are TRBV19 and TRBJ1-6, with 9 bases aligning to TRBD1. CDR1 LNHDA and CDR2 SQIVND come from the germline V gene (reference sequence). The CDR3 length is 13 residues. After removal of 7 bases from V and 8 bases from J, the junction contained 3 bases not matched to a gene. The CDR3, as DNA: TGTGCCAGTAAGGACAGGGGCTATTCACCCCTCCACTTT. Encoded protein: CASKDRGYSPLHF.

This clone was seen a few times. The V and J genes are TRBV7-9 and TRBJ1-2; 12 positions agree with TRBD1. This CDR3 contains 17 residues. CDR1 is SEHNR and CDR2 is FQNEAQ in the germline V gene (reference sequence). Losses at the gene ends were 6 bases for V and 4 bases for J; bases not matched to a gene: 12. CDR3 loop: CASSDRDRGQKGYGYTF. For the CDR3, the DNA is TGTGCCAGCAGTGACCGGGACAGGGGGCAGAAGGGCTATGGCTACACCTTC.

This sequence joins TRBV5-8 and TRBJ1-2; 7 positions match TRBD1. CDR3 length: 13 amino acids. Germline V gene sequence: CDR1 SGHTS, CDR2 YDEGEE. Germline trimming cut 4 bases from V and 8 bases from J; bases unmatched to any gene: 8. CDR3 bases: TGTGCCAGCAGCCGGGGCCAGGGGGAAGGCTACACCTTC. Protein sequence: CASSRGQGEGYTF. The complete variable domain, with remaining parts taken from reference TRBV5-8 and TRBJ1-2, reads EAGVTQSPTHLIKTRGQQATLRCSPISGHTSVYWYQQALGLGLQFLLWYDEGEERNRGNFPPRFSGRQFPNYSSELNVNALELEDSALYLCASSRGQGEGYTFGSGTRLTVV.

The rearrangement uses TRBV3-1 (or the pseudogene TRBV3-2) and TRBJ2-1; 9 positions match TRBD2. Germline lookup yields CDR1 LGHDT and CDR2 YNNKEL (reference sequence). CDR3 length: 16 amino acids. V trimming: 1 base; J trimming: 7 bases; junction bases outside the gene matches: 8. The CDR3 DNA sequence: TGTGCCAGCAGCCAAGGAGGGAGACTAGCGGCTAATGAGCAGTTCTTC. Protein product: CASSQGGRLAANEQFF.

The chain is built from TRBV10-3 and TRBJ1-6; possibly TRBD1 for D (5 bases). This CDR3 is built from 17 residues. Germline loops: CDR1 ENHRY, CDR2 SYGVKD. V lost 2 bases and J lost 7, with 18 bases in between. The CDR3 nucleotides are TGTGCCATCAGTGAGGTTGGCGGGGCCCTTTCCAATTCACCCCTCCACTTT. Its translation: CAISEVGGALSNSPLHF.

The rearrangement joins TRBV7-4 to TRBJ1-5; no firm D call. The length of the CDR3 is 17 residues. Trimming stripped 5 bases from V and 2 bases from J, with 19 bases between. CDR1 and CDR2 (germline): SGHVT, SQSDAQ. CDR3 DNA: TGTGCCAGCAGCCCCGGAGGCCACCGATTAGGCAATCAGCCCCAGCATTTT. It translates to CASSPGGHRLGNQPQHF.

This clone was picked up one time. The chain has TRBV9 and TRBJ1-2; 9 positions match TRBD1. Germline V gene lookup returns CDR1 SGDLS and CDR2 YYNGEE. The CDR3 extends over 16 amino acids. Trimming took 0 bases from V and 3 from J; bases not matched to a gene: 6. The CDR3 DNA sequence: TGTGCCAGCAGCGTAGAAGTTACAGGGGGCGACTATGGCTACACCTTC. Translated, it gives CASSVEVTGGDYGYTF.

The gene calls are TRBV18 and TRBJ1-1; a weak D match, TRBD1 (6 bases). V was clipped by 3 bases and J by 7 bases, with 6 bases between them. Germline CDR1 KGHSH, CDR2 LQKENI. This CDR3 is built from 11 residues. CDR3 coding DNA: TGTGCCAGCTCACCGGACAGTGAAGCTTTCTTT. The encoded protein is CASSPDSEAFF.

The chain carries TRBV2 and TRBJ1-5; TRBD1 might be the D (6 bases). Between the trimmed V and J ends, which lost 6 bases and 9 bases, there was a span of 18 bases. The CDR3 runs to 14 residues. CDR1 and CDR2 (germline): SNHLY, FYNNEI. In nucleotides, the CDR3 is TGTGCCAGCAGGCCGGGGGCGGGGGCAGGGCCCCAGCATTTT. This codes for CASRPGAGAGPQHF.

The rearrangement uses TRBV4-1 and TRBJ1-5; D is uncertain. Trimming removed 2 bases from V and 1 base from J, with 9 bases in between. The germline V gene encodes CDR1 MGHRA and CDR2 YSYEKL. The CDR3 totals 15 residues. The CDR3 DNA is TGCGCCAGCAGCCAATACGAATACAGCAATCAGCCCCAGCATTTT. Amino acids: CASSQYEYSNQPQHF.

The chain has TRBV28 and TRBJ2-7; 8 nucleotides agree with TRBD1. Losses at the gene ends were 7 bases for V and 4 bases for J; bases not matched to a gene: 18. In germline, CDR1 is MDHEN, CDR2 SYDVKM. The CDR3 has 17 amino acids. CDR3 in amino acids: CASNPVLQGAGKYEQYF. The CDR3 nucleotides are TGTGCCAGCAACCCCGTCCTCCAGGGGGCTGGAAAATACGAGCAGTACTTC.

This rearrangement joins TRBV4-3 to TRBJ2-7, with TRBD1 matching over 8 bases. The CDR3 spans 16 residues. Trimming removed 1 base from V and 7 bases from J; junction bases left unmatched: 12. In germline, CDR1 is LGHNA, CDR2 YSLEER. This chain's CDR3 is CASSQVVRQGRVEQYF. CDR3 DNA: TGCGCCAGCAGCCAAGTCGTGAGACAGGGGCGAGTAGAGCAGTACTTC.

This chain connects TRBV27 to TRBJ1-4; D perhaps matches TRBD1 (5 bases). The V gene lost 0 bases and the J gene lost 4 bases, with 6 bases spanning the gap. This CDR3 region has 14 residues. CDR1 is MNHEY and CDR2 is SMNVEV in the germline V gene (reference sequence). CDR3 sequence: CASSLSGLNEKLFF. As DNA, the CDR3 is TGTGCCAGCAGTTTATCGGGGCTTAATGAAAAACTGTTTTTT.

The chain employs TRBV6-1 and TRBJ1-1, with a tentative D call TRBD1 (5 bases). This CDR3 is 14 amino acids long. Per the germline V gene, CDR1 is MNHNS and CDR2 is SASEGT. Trimming left V 0 bases short and J 7 bases short, with 12 bases between. The CDR3 reads CASSEAWGRVEAFF. The CDR3 nucleotides are TGTGCCAGCAGTGAAGCTTGGGGGAGGGTTGAAGCTTTCTTT.

The V call is TRBV15, the J call TRBJ1-1; TRBD1 matches at 8 bases. CDR3 size: 17 residues. Germline V CDR1 and CDR2: LNHNV, YYDKDF (reference sequence). The junction had 7 bases not matched to a gene; V was cut back by 0 bases and J by 1 base. In DNA, the CDR3 is TGTGCCACCAGCAGAGATGGGACAGGAATGGAGAACACTGAAGCTTTCTTT. Protein sequence: CATSRDGTGMENTEAFF.

This clone has only one observation. The J gene is TRBJ2-1, the V gene TRBV7-3, with 8 bases fitting TRBD2. CDR1 SGHTA and CDR2 FQGTGA come from the germline V gene. V shed 2 bases and J 7 bases; nucleotides not matched to a gene: 7. CDR3 length: 15 residues. The CDR3 nucleotides are TGTGCCAGCAGCTTACTCGGGGGGGCTGGTAATGAGCAGTTCTTC. Residues: CASSLLGGAGNEQFF. Supplemented by reference TRBV7-3 and TRBJ2-1, the full variable domain reads GAGVSQTPSNKVTEKGKYVELRCDPISGHTALYWYRQSLGQGPEFLIYFQGTGAADDSGLPNDRFFAVRPEGSVSTLKIQRTERGDSAVYLCASSLLGGAGNEQFFGPGTRLTVL.

V gene TRBV28 combines with J gene TRBJ2-7; D call uncertain. The V and J ends lost 1 base and 6 bases respectively, with 13 bases between them. The CDR3 length is 14 residues. From germline, CDR1 is MDHEN and CDR2 SYDVKM. The CDR3 spells CASSLSRAGGEQYF. The CDR3 region has the DNA TGTGCCAGCAGTTTATCACGGGCAGGTGGCGAGCAGTACTTC.

This clone was observed a few times. The chain joins TRBV21-1 to TRBJ1-5. TRBV21-1 has pseudogene status. The CDR3 is 13 amino acids. In DNA, the CDR3 is TGTGCCAGCACCCCGCGAGGGTCCCAGCCCCAGCATTTT. This sequence encodes CASTPRGSQPQHF.

Only one count was recorded for this clone. The chain is built from TRBV6-5 and TRBJ1-2, with a weak D call TRBD1 (6 bases). The CDR3 contains 15 residues. From germline, CDR1 is MNHEY and CDR2 SVGAGI. V shed 2 bases and J shed 7 bases, with 17 bases lying between them. The DNA for the CDR3 is TGTGCCAGCAGTTACACCTCCGAGGGGGGCGGTGGCTACACCTTC. Encoded protein: CASSYTSEGGGGYTF.

J is TRBJ2-6 and V is TRBV27; D remains ambiguous. The CDR3 is 14 residues long. V was clipped by 8 bases and J by 0 bases, with 8 bases between them. The germline V gene encodes CDR1 MNHEY and CDR2 SMNVEV (reference sequence). The DNA for the CDR3 is TGTGCCAGCTCGGCGTTCTCTGGGGCCAACGTCCTGACTTTC. It specifies CASSAFSGANVLTF. The whole variable domain, remainder taken from reference TRBV27 and TRBJ2-6, is EAQVTQNPRYLITVTGKKLTVTCSQNMNHEYMSWYRQDPGLGLRQIYYSMNVEVTDKGDVPEGYKVSRKEKRNFPLILESPSPNQTSLYFCASSAFSGANVLTFGAGSRLTVL.

J is TRBJ1-4 and V is TRBV12-3 or TRBV12-4, with D perhaps matching TRBD1 (5 bases). V was trimmed by 5 bases and J by 13 bases, leaving 14 bases between them. This CDR3 region has 12 residues. CDR3 sequence reads: CASSRTGGGLFF. The DNA of the CDR3 is TGTGCCAGCAGTCGAACCGGGGGGGGACTGTTTTTT.

This clone rates as medium-sized. CDR3 region: CASSETLESYEQYF. CDR3 bases: TGTGCCAGCAGTGAAACCCTTGAGTCCTACGAGCAGTACTTC. V and J are TRBV6-1 and TRBJ2-7; D not certain. The V end lost 2 bases, the J end lost 1 base, and 9 bases lay between the germline ends. This CDR3 has 14 amino acids. Germline V gene lookup returns CDR1 MNHNS and CDR2 SASEGT.

The chain links TRBV28 to TRBJ1-2; the D gene is possibly TRBD1 (5 bases). Looked up from germline, CDR1 is MDHEN and CDR2 is SYDVKM. V was clipped by 6 bases and J by 6 bases, with 20 bases between them. This CDR3 is built from 15 residues. In DNA form, the CDR3 reads TGTGCCAGCAGGGGACCCGGACACCCCTGGGATGGCTACACCTTC. It is translated as CASRGPGHPWDGYTF.

The rearrangement uses TRBV28 and TRBJ1-2; TRBD1 matches at 9 bases. V was clipped by 6 bases and J by 7 bases; unmatched bases: 6. The CDR3 contains 13 residues. Germline CDR1 is MDHEN and CDR2 is SYDVKM. In DNA, the CDR3 is TGTGCCAGCAGGGGGGGACAGGGTGGTGGCTACACCTTC. Translation gives CASRGGQGGGYTF.

This rearrangement joins TRBV28 to TRBJ1-4; perhaps TRBD1 as D (5 bases). There are 15 residues in the CDR3. Germline V gene lookup returns CDR1 MDHEN and CDR2 SYDVKM. V shed 7 bases and J shed 8 bases, with 20 bases lying between them. CDR3 in amino acids: CASTLRGQGREKLFF. The CDR3 DNA follows: TGTGCCAGCACCCTCCGAGGGCAGGGAAGAGAAAAACTGTTTTTT.

The gene calls are TRBV5-8 and TRBJ2-3, with 9 bases that match TRBD1. CDR1 is SGHTS, CDR2 YDEGEE, per germline. Trimming took 3 bases from V and 2 from J; bases not matched to a gene: 4. This CDR3 comprises 15 residues. The CDR3 DNA reads as TGTGCCAGCAGCTCCGGGACAGGGACCACAGATACGCAGTATTTT. It specifies CASSSGTGTTDTQYF.

The V and J genes are TRBV28 and TRBJ2-7; tentatively, D is TRBD1 (7 bases). The CDR3 has 14 amino acids. Germline loops: CDR1 MDHEN, CDR2 SYDVKM. The V end lost 5 bases, the J end lost 5 bases, and 16 bases lay between the germline ends. The DNA of the CDR3 is TGTGCCAGCAGTCTCACAGGGGAGCGGGACGAGCAGTACTTC. Its translation: CASSLTGERDEQYF.

J is TRBJ1-2 and V is TRBV7-3; D is uncertain. The CDR3 spans 17 residues. Germline V gives CDR1 SGHTA, CDR2 FQGTGA. V was cut by 5 bases and J by 6 bases, with 25 bases left in between. The CDR3 DNA follows: TGTGCCAGCAGCCCCACAGAGGGAGTAGATGACCGCGATGGCTACACCTTC. It is translated as CASSPTEGVDDRDGYTF.